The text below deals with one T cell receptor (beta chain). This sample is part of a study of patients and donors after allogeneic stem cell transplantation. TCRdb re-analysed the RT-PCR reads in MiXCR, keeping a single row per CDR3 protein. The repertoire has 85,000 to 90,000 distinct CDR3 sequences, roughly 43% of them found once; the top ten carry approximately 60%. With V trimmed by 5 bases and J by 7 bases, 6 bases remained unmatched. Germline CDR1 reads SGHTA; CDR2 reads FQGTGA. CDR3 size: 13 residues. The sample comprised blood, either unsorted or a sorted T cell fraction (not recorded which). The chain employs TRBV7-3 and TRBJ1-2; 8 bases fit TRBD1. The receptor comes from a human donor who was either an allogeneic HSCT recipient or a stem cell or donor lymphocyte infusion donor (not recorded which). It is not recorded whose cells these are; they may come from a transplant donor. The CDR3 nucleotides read TGTGCCAGCAGCCCGACAGGGGAGGCTGGCTACACCTTC. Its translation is CASSPTGEAGYTF.